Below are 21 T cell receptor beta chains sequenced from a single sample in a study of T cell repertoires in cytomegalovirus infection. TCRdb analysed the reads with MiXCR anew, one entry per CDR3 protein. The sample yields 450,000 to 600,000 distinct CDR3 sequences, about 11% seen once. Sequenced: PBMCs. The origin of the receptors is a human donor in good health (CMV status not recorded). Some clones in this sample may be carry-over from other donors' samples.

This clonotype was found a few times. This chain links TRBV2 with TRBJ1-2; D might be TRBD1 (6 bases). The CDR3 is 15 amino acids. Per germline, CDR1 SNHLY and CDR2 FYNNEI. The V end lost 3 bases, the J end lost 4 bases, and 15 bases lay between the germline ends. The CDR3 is CASSDRGAVGYGYTF. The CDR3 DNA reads TGTGCCAGCAGTGATAGGGGGGCCGTCGGCTATGGCTACACCTTC.

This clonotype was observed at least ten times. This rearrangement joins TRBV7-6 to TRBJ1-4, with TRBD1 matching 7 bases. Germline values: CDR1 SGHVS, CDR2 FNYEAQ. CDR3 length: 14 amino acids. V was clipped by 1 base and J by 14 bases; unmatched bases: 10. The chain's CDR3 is CASSLGGTGESLFF. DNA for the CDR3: TGTGCCAGCAGCTTAGGAGGCACAGGGGAGTCTCTGTTTTTT.

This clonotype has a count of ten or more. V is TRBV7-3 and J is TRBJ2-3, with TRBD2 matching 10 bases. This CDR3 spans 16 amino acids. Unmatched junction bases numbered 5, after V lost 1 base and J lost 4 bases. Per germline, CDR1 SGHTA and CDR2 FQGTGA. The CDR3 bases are TGTGCCAGCAGCTTAAATCCAGCGGGGGGGCCAGATACGCAGTATTTT. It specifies CASSLNPAGGPDTQYF.

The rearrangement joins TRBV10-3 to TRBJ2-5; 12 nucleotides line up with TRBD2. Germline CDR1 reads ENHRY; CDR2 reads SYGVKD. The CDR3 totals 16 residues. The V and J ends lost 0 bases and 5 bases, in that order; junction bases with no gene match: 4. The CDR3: CAISESASGGAETQYF. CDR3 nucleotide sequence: TGTGCCATCAGTGAGTCGGCTAGCGGGGGGGCTGAGACCCAGTACTTC.

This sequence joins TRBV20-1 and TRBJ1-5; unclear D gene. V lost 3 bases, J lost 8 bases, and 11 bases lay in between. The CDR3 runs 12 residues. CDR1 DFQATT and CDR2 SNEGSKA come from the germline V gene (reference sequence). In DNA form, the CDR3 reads TGCAGTGCTAGCCAAAGGAACGAGCCCCAGCATTTT. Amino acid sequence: CSASQRNEPQHF.

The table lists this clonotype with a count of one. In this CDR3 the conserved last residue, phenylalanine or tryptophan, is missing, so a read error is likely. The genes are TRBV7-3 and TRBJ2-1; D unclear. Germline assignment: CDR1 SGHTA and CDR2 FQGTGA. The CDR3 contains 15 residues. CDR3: CASSFSSSSYNGQFL. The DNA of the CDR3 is TGTGCCAGCAGCTTCTCCTCGAGCTCCTACAATGGGCAGTTCCTC.

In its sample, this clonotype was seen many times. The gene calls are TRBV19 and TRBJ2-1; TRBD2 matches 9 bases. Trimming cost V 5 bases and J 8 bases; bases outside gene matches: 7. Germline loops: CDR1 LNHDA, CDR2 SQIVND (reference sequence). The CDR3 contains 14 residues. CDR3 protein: CASSSVGLAYEQFF. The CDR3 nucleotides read TGTGCCAGTAGTTCTGTGGGACTAGCCTATGAGCAGTTCTTC.

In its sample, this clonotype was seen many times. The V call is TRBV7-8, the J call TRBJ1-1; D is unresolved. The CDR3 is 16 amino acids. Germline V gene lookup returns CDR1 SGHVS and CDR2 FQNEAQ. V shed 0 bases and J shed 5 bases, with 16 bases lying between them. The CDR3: CASSLAEANTGTEAFF. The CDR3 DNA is TGTGCCAGCAGCTTAGCAGAAGCGAATACTGGGACTGAAGCTTTCTTT.

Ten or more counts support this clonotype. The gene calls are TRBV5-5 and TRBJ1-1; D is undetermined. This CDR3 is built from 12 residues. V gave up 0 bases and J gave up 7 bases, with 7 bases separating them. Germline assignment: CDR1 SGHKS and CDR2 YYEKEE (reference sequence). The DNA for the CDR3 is TGTGCCAGCAGCTTGGGGGGATTTGAAGCTTTCTTT. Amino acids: CASSLGGFEAFF.

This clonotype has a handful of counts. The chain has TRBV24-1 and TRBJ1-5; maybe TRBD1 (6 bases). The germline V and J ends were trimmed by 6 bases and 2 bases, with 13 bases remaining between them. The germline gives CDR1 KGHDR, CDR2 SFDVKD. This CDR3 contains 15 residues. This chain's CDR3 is CATSSGGTCNQPQHF. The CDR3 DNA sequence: TGTGCCACCAGTTCCGGGGGCACGTGCAATCAGCCCCAGCATTTT.

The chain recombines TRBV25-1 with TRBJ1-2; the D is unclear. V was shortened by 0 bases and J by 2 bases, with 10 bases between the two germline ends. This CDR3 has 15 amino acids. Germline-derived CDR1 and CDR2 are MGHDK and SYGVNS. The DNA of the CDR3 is TGTGCCAGCAGTGAATACGGCTCGGGGAACTATGGCTACACCTTC. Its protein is CASSEYGSGNYGYTF.

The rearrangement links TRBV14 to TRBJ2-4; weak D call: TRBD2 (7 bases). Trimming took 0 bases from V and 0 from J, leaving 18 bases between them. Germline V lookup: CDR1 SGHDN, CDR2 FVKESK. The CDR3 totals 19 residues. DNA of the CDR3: TGTGCCAGCAGCCAAGAGGGGGGGCGTTCGGTTCTAGCCAAAAACATTCAGTACTTC. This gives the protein CASSQEGGRSVLAKNIQYF.

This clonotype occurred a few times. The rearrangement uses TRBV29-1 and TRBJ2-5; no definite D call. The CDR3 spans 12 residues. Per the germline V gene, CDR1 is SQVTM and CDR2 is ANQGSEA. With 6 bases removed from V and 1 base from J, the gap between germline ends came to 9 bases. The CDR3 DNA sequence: TGCAGCGTCCGCGGCCCCCAAGAGACCCAGTACTTC. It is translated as CSVRGPQETQYF.

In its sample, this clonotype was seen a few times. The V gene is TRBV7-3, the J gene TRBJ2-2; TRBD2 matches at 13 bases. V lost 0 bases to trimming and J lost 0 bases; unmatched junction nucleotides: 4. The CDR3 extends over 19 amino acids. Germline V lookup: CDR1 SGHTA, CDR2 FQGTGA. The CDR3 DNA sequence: TGTGCCAGCAGCTTAACGGGACTAGCGGGGCGTTCGAACACCGGGGAGCTGTTTTTT. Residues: CASSLTGLAGRSNTGELFF.

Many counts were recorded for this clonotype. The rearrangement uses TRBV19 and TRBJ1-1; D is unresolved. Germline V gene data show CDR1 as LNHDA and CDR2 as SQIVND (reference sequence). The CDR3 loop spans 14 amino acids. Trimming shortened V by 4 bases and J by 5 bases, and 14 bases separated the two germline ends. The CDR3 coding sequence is TGTGCCAGTAGTAATGACCCTGGCGGGACTGAAGCTTTCTTT. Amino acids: CASSNDPGGTEAFF.

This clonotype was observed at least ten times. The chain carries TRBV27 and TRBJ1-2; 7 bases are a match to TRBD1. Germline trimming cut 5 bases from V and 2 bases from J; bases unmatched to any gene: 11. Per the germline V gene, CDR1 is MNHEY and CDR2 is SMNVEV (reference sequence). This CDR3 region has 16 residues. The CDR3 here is CASSLSPGGTNYGYTF. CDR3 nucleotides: TGTGCCAGCAGTCTCTCCCCAGGGGGAACGAACTATGGCTACACCTTC.

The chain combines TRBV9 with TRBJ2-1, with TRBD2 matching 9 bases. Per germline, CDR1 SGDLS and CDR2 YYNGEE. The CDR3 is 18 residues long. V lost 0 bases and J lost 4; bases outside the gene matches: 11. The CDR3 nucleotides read TGTGCCAGCAGCGTAGCAATTGGGGAGCGGGGGGCTTACAATGAGCAGTTCTTC. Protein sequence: CASSVAIGERGAYNEQFF.

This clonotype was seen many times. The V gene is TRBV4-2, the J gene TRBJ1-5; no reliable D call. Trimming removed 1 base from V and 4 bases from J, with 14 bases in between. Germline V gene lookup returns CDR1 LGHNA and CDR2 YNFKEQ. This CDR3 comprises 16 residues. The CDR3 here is CASSQGRAGSNQPQHF. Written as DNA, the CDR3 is TGTGCCAGCAGCCAAGGGCGGGCAGGTTCTAATCAGCCCCAGCATTTT.

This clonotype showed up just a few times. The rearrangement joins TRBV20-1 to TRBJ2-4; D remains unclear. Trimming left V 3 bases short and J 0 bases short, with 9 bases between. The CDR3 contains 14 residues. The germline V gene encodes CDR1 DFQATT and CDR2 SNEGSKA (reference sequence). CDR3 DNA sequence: TGCAGTGCTAGCCCGGCCATAGCCAAAAACATTCAGTACTTC. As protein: CSASPAIAKNIQYF.

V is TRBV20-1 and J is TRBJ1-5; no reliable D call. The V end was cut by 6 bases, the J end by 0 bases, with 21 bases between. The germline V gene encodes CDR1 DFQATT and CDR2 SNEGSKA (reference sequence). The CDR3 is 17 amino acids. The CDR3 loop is CSAHNPRRINSNQPQHF. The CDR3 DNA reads TGCAGTGCCCATAACCCCCGACGGATTAATAGCAATCAGCCCCAGCATTTT.

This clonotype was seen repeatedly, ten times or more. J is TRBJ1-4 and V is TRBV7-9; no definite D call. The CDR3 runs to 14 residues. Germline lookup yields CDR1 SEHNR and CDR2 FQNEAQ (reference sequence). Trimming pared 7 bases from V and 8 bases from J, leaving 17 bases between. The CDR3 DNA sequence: TGTGCCAGCACCCTCGGCGGGTCCAAAGAAAAACTGTTTTTT. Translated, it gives CASTLGGSKEKLFF.